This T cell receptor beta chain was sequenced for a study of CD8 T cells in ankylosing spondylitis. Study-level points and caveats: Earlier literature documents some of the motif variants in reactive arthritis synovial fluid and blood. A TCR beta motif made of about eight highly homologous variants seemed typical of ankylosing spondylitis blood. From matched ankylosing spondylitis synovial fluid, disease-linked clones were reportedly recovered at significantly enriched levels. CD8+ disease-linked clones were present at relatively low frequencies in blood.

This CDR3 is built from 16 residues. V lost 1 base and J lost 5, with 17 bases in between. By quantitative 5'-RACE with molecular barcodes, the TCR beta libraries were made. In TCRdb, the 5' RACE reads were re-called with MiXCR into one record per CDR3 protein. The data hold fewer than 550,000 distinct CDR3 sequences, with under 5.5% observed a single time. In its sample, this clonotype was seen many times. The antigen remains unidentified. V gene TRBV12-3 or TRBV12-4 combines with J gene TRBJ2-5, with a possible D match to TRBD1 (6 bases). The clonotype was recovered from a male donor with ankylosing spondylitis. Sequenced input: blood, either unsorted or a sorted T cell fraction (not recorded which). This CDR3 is CASSLGGRGPVETQYF. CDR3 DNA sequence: TGTGCCAGCAGTTTAGGGGGCAGGGGCCCCGTGGAGACCCAGTACTTC.